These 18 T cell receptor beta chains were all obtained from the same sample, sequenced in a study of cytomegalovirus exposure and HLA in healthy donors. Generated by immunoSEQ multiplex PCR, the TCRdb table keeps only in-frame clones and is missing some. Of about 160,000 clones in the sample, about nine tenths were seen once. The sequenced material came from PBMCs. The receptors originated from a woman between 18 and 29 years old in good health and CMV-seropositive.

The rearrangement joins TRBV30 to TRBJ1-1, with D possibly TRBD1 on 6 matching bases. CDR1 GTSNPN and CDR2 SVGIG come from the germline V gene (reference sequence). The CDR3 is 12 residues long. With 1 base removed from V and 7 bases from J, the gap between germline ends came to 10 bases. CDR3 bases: TGTGCCTGGAGTGCTCACAGGGATGAAGCTTTCTTT. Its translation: CAWSAHRDEAFF.

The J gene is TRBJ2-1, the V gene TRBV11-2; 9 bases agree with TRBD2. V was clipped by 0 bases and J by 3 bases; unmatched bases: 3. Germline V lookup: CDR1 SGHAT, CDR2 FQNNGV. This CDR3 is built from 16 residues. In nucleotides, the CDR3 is TGTGCCAGCAGCTTAGAGGCTAGCGGGAACTACAATGAGCAGTTCTTC. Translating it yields CASSLEASGNYNEQFF.

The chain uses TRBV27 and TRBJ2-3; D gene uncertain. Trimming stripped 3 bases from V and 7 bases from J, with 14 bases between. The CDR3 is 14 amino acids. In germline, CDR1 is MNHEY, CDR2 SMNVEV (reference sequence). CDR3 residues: CASSLLASKYTQYF. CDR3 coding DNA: TGTGCCAGCAGTTTGTTAGCCTCCAAGTATACGCAGTATTTT.

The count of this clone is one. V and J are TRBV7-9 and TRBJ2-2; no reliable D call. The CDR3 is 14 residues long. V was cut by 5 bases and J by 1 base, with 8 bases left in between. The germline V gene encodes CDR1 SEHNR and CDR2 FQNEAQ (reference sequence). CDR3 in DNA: TGTGCCAGCAGCCCCGGTTGGAACACCGGGGAGCTGTTTTTT. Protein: CASSPGWNTGELFF.

The CDR3 coding sequence is TGTGCCAGCAGCCTGAGGACATTCCCTTACAATGAGCAGTTCTTC. It yields the protein CASSLRTFPYNEQFF. The rearrangement joins TRBV7-2 to TRBJ2-1, with D possibly TRBD1 on 5 matching bases. The CDR3 runs 15 residues. Deletions cut 5 bases from V and 4 bases from J, with 15 bases between. CDR1 SGHTA and CDR2 FQGNSA come from the germline V gene.

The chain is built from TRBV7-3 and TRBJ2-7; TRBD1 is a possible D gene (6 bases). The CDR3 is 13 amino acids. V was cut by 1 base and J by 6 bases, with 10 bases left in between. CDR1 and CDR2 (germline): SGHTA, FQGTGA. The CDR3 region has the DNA TGTGCCAGCAGCTTAATCACAGGGAGCGAGCAGTACTTC. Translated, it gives CASSLITGSEQYF. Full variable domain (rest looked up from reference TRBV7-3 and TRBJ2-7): GAGVSQTPSNKVTEKGKYVELRCDPISGHTALYWYRQSLGQGPEFLIYFQGTGAADDSGLPNDRFFAVRPEGSVSTLKIQRTERGDSAVYLCASSLITGSEQYFGPGTRLTVT.

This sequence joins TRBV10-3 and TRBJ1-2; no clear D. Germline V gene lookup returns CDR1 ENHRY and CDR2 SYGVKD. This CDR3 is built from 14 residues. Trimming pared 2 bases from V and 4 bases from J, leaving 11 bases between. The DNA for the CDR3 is TGTGCCATCAGTGAGAAGGCACAGACCTATGGCTACACCTTC. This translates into CAISEKAQTYGYTF.

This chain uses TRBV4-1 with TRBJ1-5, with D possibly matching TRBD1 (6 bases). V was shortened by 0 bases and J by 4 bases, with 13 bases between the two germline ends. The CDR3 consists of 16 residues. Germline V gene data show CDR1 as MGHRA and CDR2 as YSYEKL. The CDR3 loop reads CASSQEPGHLNQPQHF. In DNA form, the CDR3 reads TGCGCCAGCAGCCAAGAACCGGGACACCTGAATCAGCCCCAGCATTTT.

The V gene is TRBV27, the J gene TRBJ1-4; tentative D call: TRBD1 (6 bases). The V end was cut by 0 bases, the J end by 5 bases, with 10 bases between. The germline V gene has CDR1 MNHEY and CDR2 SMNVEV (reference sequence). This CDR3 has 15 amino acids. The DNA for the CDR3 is TGTGCCAGCAGTTTATCGGTCACAGGGAATGAAAAACTGTTTTTT. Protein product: CASSLSVTGNEKLFF.

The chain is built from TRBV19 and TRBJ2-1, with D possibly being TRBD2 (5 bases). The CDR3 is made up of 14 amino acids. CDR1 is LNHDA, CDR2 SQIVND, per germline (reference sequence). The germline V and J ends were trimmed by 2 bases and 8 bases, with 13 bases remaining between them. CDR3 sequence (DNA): TGTGCCAGTAGTATAAGCCGGGGTCGGGATGAGCAGTTCTTC. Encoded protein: CASSISRGRDEQFF.

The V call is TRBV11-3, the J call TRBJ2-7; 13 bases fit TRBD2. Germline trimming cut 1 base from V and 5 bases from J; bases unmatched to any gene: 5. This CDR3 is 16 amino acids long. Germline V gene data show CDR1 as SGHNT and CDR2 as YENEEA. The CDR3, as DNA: TGTGCCAGCAGCTTAGGACTAGCGGGAGGAACGGACGAGCAGTACTTC. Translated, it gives CASSLGLAGGTDEQYF.

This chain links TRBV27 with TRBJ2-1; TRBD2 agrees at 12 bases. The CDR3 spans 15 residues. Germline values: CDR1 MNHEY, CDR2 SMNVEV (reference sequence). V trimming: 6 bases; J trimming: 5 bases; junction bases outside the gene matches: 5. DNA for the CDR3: TGTGCCAGCAGATTTCTAGCGGGAGGGAACAATGAGCAGTTCTTC. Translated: CASRFLAGGNNEQFF.

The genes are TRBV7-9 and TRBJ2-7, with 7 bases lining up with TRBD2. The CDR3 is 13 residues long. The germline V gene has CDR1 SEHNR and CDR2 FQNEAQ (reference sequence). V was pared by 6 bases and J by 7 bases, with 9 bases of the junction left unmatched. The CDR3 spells CASSPGTTGEQYF. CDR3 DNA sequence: TGTGCCAGCAGTCCCGGGACTACCGGGGAGCAGTACTTC.

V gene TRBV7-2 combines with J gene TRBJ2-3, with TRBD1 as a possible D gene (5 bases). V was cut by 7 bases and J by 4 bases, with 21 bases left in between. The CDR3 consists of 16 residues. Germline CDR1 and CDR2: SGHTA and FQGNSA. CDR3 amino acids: CASNLRGQRTSDTQYF. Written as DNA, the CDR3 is TGTGCCAGCAACCTTAGGGGCCAAAGGACGTCAGATACGCAGTATTTT.

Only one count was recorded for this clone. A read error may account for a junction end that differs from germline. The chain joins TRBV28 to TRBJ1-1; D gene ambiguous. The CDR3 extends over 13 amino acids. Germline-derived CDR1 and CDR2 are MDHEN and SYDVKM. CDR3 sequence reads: CAISSSRGTEAFF. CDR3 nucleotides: TGTGCCATCAGTAGCTCCCGGGGCACTGAAGCTTTCTTT.

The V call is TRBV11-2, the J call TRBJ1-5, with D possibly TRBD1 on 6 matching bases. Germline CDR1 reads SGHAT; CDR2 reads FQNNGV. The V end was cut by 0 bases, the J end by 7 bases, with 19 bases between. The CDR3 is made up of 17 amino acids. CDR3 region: CASSLDQGSRGEQPQHF. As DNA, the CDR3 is TGTGCCAGCAGCTTAGATCAAGGAAGCAGGGGTGAGCAGCCCCAGCATTTT.

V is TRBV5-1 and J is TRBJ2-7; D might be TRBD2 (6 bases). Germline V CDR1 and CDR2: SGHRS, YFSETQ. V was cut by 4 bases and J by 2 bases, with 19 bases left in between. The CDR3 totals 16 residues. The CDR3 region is CASSQLNGGVAYEQYF. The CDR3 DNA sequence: TGCGCCAGCAGCCAACTGAACGGGGGAGTTGCCTACGAGCAGTACTTC.

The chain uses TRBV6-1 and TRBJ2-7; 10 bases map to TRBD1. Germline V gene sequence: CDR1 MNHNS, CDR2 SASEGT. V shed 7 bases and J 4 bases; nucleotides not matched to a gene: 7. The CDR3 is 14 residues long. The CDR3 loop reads CASILRQGAYEQYF. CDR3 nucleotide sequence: TGTGCCAGCATTTTGCGACAGGGGGCTTACGAGCAGTACTTC.